These 5 T cell receptor beta chains originate from one sample sequenced in a study of PD-1 blockade in classical Hodgkin lymphoma. Clones were read by immunoSEQ multiplex PCR, and TCRdb kept only the in-frame ones, dropping some. The sample contains 110,000 or so clones, roughly 87% of which appear only once. Every patient had relapsed following autologous stem cell transplantation, and cohorts differed in brentuximab vedotin exposure. The sample here was peripheral blood mononuclear cells (PBMCs), taken before the second cycle of nivolumab. Receptors originate from a human donor with classical Hodgkin lymphoma.

The chain carries TRBV19 and TRBJ1-5; the D is unclear. V shed 4 bases and J shed 1 base, with 8 bases lying between them. This CDR3 has 14 amino acids. CDR1 is LNHDA, CDR2 SQIVND, per germline (reference sequence). The CDR3 loop reads CASSNLGSNQPQHF. Here the CDR3 DNA reads TGTGCCAGTAGTAACTTAGGGAGCAATCAGCCCCAGCATTTT.

V usage is TRBV6-5 and J usage is TRBJ2-2; a weak D match, TRBD2 (5 bases). The CDR3 totals 15 residues. The V gene lost 5 bases and the J gene lost 2 bases, with 12 bases spanning the gap. From germline, CDR1 is MNHEY and CDR2 SVGAGI. The CDR3 DNA reads as TGTGCCAGCAGTCACGGAGACTACAACACCGGGGAGCTGTTTTTT. It encodes CASSHGDYNTGELFF.

J is TRBJ2-1 and V is TRBV4-1; TRBD2 aligns across 8 bases. The CDR3 spans 15 residues. CDR1 and CDR2 (germline): MGHRA, YSYEKL. V shed 1 base and J 8 bases; nucleotides not matched to a gene: 7. The DNA for the CDR3 is TGCGCCAGCAGCCAAGCGCCACTAGCGGACTATGAGCAGTTCTTC. This encodes CASSQAPLADYEQFF.

This sequence joins TRBV18 and TRBJ2-7; TRBD2 is a possible D gene (5 bases). With 2 bases removed from V and 0 bases from J, the gap between germline ends came to 14 bases. There are 16 residues in the CDR3. Germline V gene data show CDR1 as KGHSH and CDR2 as LQKENI. In DNA form, the CDR3 reads TGTGCCAGCTCACCAAGGTTAGCGCAATCCTCCTACGAGCAGTACTTC. It yields the protein CASSPRLAQSSYEQYF. Full variable domain (outside the CDR3, taken from reference TRBV18 and TRBJ2-7): NAGVMQNPRHLVRRRGQEARLRCSPMKGHSHVYWYRQLPEEGLKFMVYLQKENIIDESGMPKERFSAEFPKEGPSILRIQQVVRGDSAAYFCASSPRLAQSSYEQYFGPGTRLTVT.

The chain recombines TRBV29-1 with TRBJ2-7; perhaps TRBD1 as D (6 bases). Trimming cost V 3 bases and J 6 bases, with 12 bases left between them. CDR1 is SQVTM, CDR2 ANQGSEA, per germline. This CDR3 comprises 12 residues. The CDR3 is CSVEGTPPEQYF. CDR3 nucleotide sequence: TGCAGCGTTGAGGGGACACCTCCCGAGCAGTACTTC.